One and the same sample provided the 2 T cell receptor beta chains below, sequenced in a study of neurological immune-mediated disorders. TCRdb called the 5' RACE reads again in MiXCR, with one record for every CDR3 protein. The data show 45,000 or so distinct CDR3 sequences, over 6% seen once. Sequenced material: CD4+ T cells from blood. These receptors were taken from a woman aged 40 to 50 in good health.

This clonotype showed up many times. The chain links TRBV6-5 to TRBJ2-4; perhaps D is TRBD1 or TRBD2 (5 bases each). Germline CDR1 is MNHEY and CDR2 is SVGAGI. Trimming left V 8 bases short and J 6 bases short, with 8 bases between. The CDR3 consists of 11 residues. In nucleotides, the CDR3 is TGTGCCAGCTCCGGGACAAACATTCAGTACTTC. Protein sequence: CASSGTNIQYF.

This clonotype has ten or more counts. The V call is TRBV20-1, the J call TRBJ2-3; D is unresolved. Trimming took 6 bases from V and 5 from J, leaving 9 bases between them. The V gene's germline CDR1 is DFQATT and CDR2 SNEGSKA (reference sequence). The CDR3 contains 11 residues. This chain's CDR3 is CSALWVDTQYF. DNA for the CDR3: TGCAGTGCCCTCTGGGTAGATACGCAGTATTTT.